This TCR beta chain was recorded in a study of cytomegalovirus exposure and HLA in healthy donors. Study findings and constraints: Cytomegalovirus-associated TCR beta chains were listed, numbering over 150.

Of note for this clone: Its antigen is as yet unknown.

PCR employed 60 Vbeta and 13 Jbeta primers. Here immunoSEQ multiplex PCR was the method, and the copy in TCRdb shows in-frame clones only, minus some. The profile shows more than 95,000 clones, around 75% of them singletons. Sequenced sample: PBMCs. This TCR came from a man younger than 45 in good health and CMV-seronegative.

For the CDR3, the DNA is TGTGCCAGCGCCCAGGGGGACAGAGCTACAGATACGCAGTATTTT. The encoded protein is CASAQGDRATDTQYF. The rearrangement uses TRBV13 and TRBJ2-3, with 7 bases that match TRBD1. CDR1 is PRHDT and CDR2 is FYEKMQ in the germline V gene (reference sequence). V dropped 8 bases and J dropped 3; count of bases not matched to a gene: 11. There are 15 residues in the CDR3.